The 9 T cell receptor beta chains below all came from one sample that was sequenced in a study of blood T cell repertoires in COVID-19. Assay used: immunoSEQ multiplex PCR; TCRdb lists only in-frame clones, some missing. The sample holds tens of thousands of clones, about 90% seen once. The sample was peripheral blood. These receptors came from an elderly woman with active or convalescent COVID-19.

This chain joins TRBV6-1 and TRBJ2-2, with D possibly TRBD1 on 5 matching bases. The CDR3 loop spans 15 amino acids. V lost 2 bases to trimming and J lost 1 base, with 8 bases between them. The germline CDR1 and CDR2 sequences are MNHNS and SASEGT. Written as DNA, the CDR3 is TGTGCCAGCAGTGAATTAGGGGTGAACACCGGGGAGCTGTTTTTT. Its translation: CASSELGVNTGELFF.

The table lists this clone with a few counts. The gene calls are TRBV2 and TRBJ1-2; possible D gene TRBD1, 6 bases. Germline CDR1 is SNHLY and CDR2 is FYNNEI. V was clipped by 6 bases and J by 5 bases, with 13 bases between them. The CDR3 is made up of 13 amino acids. The CDR3 loop is CASRPDSRYGYTF. CDR3 nucleotides: TGTGCCAGCAGGCCGGACAGCAGATATGGCTACACCTTC.

V is TRBV7-2 and J is TRBJ1-2; TRBD1 is a possible D gene (6 bases). Trimming shortened V by 3 bases and J by 5 bases, and 13 bases separated the two germline ends. The CDR3 contains 14 residues. Germline V CDR1 and CDR2: SGHTA, FQGNSA. DNA for the CDR3: TGTGCCAGCAGCTTCCGGGACACCCTTTATGGCTACACCTTC. It translates to CASSFRDTLYGYTF. The full variable domain, its missing parts supplied by reference TRBV7-2 and TRBJ1-2, is GAGVSQSPSNKVTEKGKDVELRCDPISGHTALYWYRQSLGQGLEFLIYFQGNSAPDKSGLPSDRFSAERTGGSVSTLTIQRTQQEDSAVYLCASSFRDTLYGYTFGSGTRLTVV.

In its sample, this clone was seen once. This chain links TRBV4-3 with TRBJ2-5, with D tentatively TRBD2 (5 bases). Trimming removed 1 base at V and 12 bases at J, with 18 bases between. CDR1 and CDR2 from the germline V gene are LGHNA and YSLEER. This CDR3 comprises 14 residues. The CDR3 spells CASSQGIGVAVKYF. CDR3 nucleotides: TGCGCCAGCAGCCAAGGAATCGGGGTGGCCGTTAAGTACTTC.

This chain links TRBV28 with TRBJ1-2; TRBD1 is a possible D gene (5 bases). Germline assignment: CDR1 MDHEN and CDR2 SYDVKM. This CDR3 is built from 15 residues. V was clipped by 8 bases and J by 0 bases, with 16 bases between them. CDR3 coding DNA: TGTGCCAGCTACATCAAGGCGGGGGCTAACTATGGCTACACCTTC. Translated: CASYIKAGANYGYTF.

This clone has a handful of counts. CDR3 nucleotide sequence: TGCGCCAGCAGCGCGGGTGGAAGCTCCTACAATGAGCAGTTCTTC. This gives the protein CASSAGGSSYNEQFF. The chain has TRBV10-2 and TRBJ2-1; TRBD2 is a possible D gene (5 bases). Looked up from germline, CDR1 is WSHSY and CDR2 is SAAADI. The CDR3 runs to 15 residues. The V gene lost 6 bases and the J gene lost 0 bases, with 12 bases spanning the gap.

The genes are TRBV27 and TRBJ1-6; 9 nucleotides agree with TRBD1. Germline V gives CDR1 MNHEY, CDR2 SMNVEV (reference sequence). The V and J ends lost 3 bases and 8 bases, in that order; junction bases with no gene match: 11. This CDR3 is 17 amino acids long. CDR3 DNA: TGTGCCAGCAGTTTGGGGACAGGGCAAGTTCGGGATTCACCCCTCCACTTT. Translating it yields CASSLGTGQVRDSPLHF.

V and J are TRBV5-6 and TRBJ1-2; D is perhaps TRBD1 (6 bases). This CDR3 region has 13 residues. The germline V gene encodes CDR1 SGHDT and CDR2 YYEEEE. V was clipped by 6 bases and J by 0 bases, with 9 bases between them. CDR3 sequence reads: CASNQGTNYGYTF. Written as DNA, the CDR3 is TGTGCCAGCAACCAGGGGACTAACTATGGCTACACCTTC.

This chain connects TRBV5-5 to TRBJ1-4; D is unclear. This CDR3 region has 15 residues. The V and J ends lost 3 bases and 8 bases respectively, with 17 bases between them. Germline V gene lookup returns CDR1 SGHKS and CDR2 YYEKEE (reference sequence). CDR3 sequence (DNA): TGTGCCAGCAGCTCCACACCGACCAAGGAGGAAAAACTGTTTTTT. It codes for CASSSTPTKEEKLFF.